This TCR beta chain was captured by sequencing in a study of T cell responses to AZD1222 COVID-19 vaccine. The method was immunoSEQ multiplex PCR; TCRdb's version includes in-frame clones alone and lacks a portion of them. The sample shows under 150,000 clones, about 88% of them seen only once. Deletions cut 1 base from V and 1 base from J, with 10 bases between. This CDR3 region has 15 residues. CDR1 is KGHSY, CDR2 FQNENV, per germline. The V gene is TRBV16, the J gene TRBJ1-2; no definite D call. This TCR derives from an adult in good health. The material was peripheral blood, obtained on day 0 of MenACWY control vaccination. The CDR3 is CASSQWPIGNYGYTF. CDR3 DNA: TGTGCCAGCAGCCAATGGCCTATTGGTAACTATGGCTACACCTTC.